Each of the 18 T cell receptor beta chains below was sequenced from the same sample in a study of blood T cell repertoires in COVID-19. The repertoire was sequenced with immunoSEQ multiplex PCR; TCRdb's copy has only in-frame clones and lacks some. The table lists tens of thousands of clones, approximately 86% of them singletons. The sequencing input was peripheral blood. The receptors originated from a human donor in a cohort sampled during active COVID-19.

This CDR3 reads CASSQERFEAFF. CDR3 coding DNA: TGTGCCAGCAGCCAAGAGCGCTTTGAAGCTTTCTTT. The chain links TRBV3-1 (or the pseudogene TRBV3-2) to TRBJ1-1; D not resolved. The V end lost 0 bases, the J end lost 7 bases, and 6 bases lay between the germline ends. The CDR3 is 12 amino acids. Germline V CDR1 and CDR2: LGHDT, YNNKEL (reference sequence).

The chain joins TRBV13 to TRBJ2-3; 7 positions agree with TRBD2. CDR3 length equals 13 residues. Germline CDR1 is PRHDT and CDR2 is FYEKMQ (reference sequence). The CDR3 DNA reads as TGTGTGATACGGAGCGGGACGAGAGATACGCAGTATTTT. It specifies CVIRSGTRDTQYF.

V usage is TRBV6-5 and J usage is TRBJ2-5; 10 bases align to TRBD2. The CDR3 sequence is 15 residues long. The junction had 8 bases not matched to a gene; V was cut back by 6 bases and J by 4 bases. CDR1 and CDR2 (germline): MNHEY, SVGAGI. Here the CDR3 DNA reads TGTGCCAGCAGCCAGGGACTAGCGACTGCAGAGACCCAGTACTTC. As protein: CASSQGLATAETQYF.

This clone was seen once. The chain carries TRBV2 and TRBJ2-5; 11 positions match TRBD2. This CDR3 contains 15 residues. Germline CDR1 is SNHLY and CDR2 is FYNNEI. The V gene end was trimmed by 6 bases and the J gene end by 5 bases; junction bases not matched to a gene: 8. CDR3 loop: CASRASGGPRETQYF. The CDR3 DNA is TGTGCCAGCAGGGCTAGCGGGGGGCCCCGGGAGACCCAGTACTTC.

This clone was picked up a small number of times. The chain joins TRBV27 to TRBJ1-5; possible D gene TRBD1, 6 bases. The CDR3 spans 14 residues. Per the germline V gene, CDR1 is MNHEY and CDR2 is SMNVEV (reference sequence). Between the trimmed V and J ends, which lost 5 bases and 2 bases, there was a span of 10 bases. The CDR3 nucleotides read TGTGCCAGCAGTCCCCGACAGGGCAATCAGCCCCAGCATTTT. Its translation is CASSPRQGNQPQHF.

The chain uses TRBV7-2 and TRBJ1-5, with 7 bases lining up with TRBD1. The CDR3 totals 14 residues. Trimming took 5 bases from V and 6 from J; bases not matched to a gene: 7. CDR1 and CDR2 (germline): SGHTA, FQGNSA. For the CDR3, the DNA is TGTGCCAGCAGCCCCTCAGGGGGTGGTCAGCCCCAGCATTTT. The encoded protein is CASSPSGGGQPQHF.

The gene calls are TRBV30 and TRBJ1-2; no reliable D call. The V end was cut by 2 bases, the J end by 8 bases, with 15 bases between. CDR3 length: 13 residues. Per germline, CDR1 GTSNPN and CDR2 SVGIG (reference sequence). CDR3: CAWSKVGGEGYTF. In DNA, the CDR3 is TGTGCCTGGAGTAAGGTTGGCGGAGAAGGCTACACCTTC.

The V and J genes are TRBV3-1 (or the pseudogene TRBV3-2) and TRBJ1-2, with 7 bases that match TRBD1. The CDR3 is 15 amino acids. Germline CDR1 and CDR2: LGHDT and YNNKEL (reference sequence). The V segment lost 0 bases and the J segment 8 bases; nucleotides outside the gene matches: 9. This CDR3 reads CASSQDPGGYTGYTF. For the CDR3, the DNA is TGTGCCAGCAGCCAAGATCCAGGGGGATATACCGGCTACACCTTC.

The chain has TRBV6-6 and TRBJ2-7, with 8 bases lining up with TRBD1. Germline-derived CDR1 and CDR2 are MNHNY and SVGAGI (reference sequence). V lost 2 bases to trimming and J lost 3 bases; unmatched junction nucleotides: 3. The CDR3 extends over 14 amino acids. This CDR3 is CASSYGDRGYEQYF. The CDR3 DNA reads TGTGCCAGCAGTTACGGTGACAGGGGCTACGAGCAGTACTTC.

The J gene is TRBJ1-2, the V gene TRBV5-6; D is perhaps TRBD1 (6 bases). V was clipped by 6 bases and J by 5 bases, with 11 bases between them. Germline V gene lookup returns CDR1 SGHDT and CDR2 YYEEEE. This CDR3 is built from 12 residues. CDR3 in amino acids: CASTRGGYGYTF. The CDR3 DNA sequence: TGTGCCAGCACCAGGGGAGGGTATGGCTACACCTTC.

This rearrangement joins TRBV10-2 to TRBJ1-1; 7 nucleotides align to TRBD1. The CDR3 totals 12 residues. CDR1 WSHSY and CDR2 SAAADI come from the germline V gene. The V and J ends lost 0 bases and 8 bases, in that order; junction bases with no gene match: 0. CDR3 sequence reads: CASSESDREAFF. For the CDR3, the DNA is TGCGCCAGCAGTGAGTCGGACAGGGAAGCTTTCTTT.

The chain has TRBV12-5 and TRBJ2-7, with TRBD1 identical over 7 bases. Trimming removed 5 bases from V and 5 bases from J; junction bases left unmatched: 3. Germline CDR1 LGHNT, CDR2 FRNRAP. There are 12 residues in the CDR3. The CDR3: CASGTTGNEQYF. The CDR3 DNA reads TGTGCTAGTGGTACGACAGGGAACGAGCAGTACTTC.

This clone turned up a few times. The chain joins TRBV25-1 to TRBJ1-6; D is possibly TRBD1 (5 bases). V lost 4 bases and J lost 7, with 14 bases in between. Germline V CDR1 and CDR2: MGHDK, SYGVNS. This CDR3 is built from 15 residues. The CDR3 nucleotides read TGTGCCAGCAGTGCGGGGCGGGGGGGAAATTCACCCCTCCACTTT. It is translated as CASSAGRGGNSPLHF.

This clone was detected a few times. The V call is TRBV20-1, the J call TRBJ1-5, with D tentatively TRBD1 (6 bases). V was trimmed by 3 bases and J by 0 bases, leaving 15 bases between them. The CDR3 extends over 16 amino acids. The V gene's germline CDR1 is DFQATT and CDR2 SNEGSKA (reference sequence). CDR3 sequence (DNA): TGCAGTGCTAGTACGGGGACACGGAATAGCAATCAGCCCCAGCATTTT. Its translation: CSASTGTRNSNQPQHF.

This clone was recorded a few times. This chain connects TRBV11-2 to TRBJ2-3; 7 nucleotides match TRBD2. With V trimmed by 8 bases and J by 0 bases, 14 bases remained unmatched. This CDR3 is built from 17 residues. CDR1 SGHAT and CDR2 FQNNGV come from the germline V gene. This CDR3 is CASRYQWGGGSTDTQYF. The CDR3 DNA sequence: TGTGCCAGCCGCTATCAGTGGGGCGGGGGTAGCACAGATACGCAGTATTTT.

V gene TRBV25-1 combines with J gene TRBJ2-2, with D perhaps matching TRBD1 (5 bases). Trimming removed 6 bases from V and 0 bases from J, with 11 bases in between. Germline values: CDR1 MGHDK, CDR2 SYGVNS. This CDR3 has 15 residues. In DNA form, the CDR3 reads TGTGCCAGCAGCCGTGGGGCCTCGAACACCGGGGAGCTGTTTTTT. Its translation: CASSRGASNTGELFF.

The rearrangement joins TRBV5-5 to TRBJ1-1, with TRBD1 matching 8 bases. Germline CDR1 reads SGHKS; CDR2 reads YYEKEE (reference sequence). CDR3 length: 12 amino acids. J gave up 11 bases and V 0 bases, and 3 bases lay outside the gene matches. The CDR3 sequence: CASSLEGQAAFF. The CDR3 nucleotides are TGTGCCAGCAGCTTGGAGGGACAGGCCGCTTTCTTT.

CDR3 amino acids: CASGLVYTGGQGNQPQHF. The DNA of the CDR3 is TGTGCTAGTGGTTTGGTGTATACAGGGGGCCAGGGCAATCAGCCCCAGCATTTT. The V and J genes are TRBV12-5 and TRBJ1-5, with TRBD1 matching over 9 bases. V was clipped by 0 bases and J by 2 bases; unmatched bases: 8. Looked up from germline, CDR1 is LGHNT and CDR2 is FRNRAP. This CDR3 has 18 amino acids.